This entry features one T cell receptor beta chain sequence. The source of the sample is a study of blood T cell repertoires in COVID-19. Study-wide background: Specimens from acute and convalescent COVID-19 originated in the United States, Italy and Spain.

Germline CDR1 is SEHNR and CDR2 is FQNEAQ (reference sequence). The CDR3 is 14 amino acids. The germline V and J ends were trimmed by 3 bases and 8 bases, with 13 bases remaining between them. Sequencing used immunoSEQ multiplex PCR; TCRdb keeps in-frame clones, though not all of them. The profile shows some 180,000 clones, roughly 79% of them singletons. The V gene is TRBV7-9, the J gene TRBJ1-4; D not resolved. The sample consisted of peripheral blood. The sequence was obtained from a woman aged 40 to 50 with COVID-19, enrolled during active disease. The CDR3 loop reads CASSFDTGGEKLFF. For the CDR3, the DNA is TGTGCCAGCAGCTTTGACACGGGAGGGGAAAAACTGTTTTTT.